Listed below are T cell receptor beta chains from one sample, sequenced in a study of T-cell memory formation after mild COVID-19. TCRdb re-analysed the 5' RACE reads in MiXCR, keeping a single row per CDR3 protein. Here the sample spans more than 250,000 distinct CDR3 sequences, around 16% being singletons. Sequencing was performed on PBMCs or a T cell subset sorted from them (not recorded which). The receptors were gathered from a man aged 18 to 35 who had mild COVID-19 (a few samples of this study predate the infection). Cell type and time point are not known. The CDR3 runs from the conserved cysteine through the conserved F or W. A D gene is named only where the DNA matches it firmly. Clone sizes are given selectively: once, few, many, or a class where the clone is expanded.

J gene	D gene	clone size	V gene	CDR3 DNA	CDR3 protein
TRBJ2-7	TRBD1	NA	TRBV19	TGTGCCAGCACACTCACAGGGGGCTCGGACGAGCAGTACTTC	CASTLTGGSDEQYF
TRBJ1-6	NA	NA	TRBV4-3	TGCGCCAGCAGCCAAGATCTAGGAGGGGTGGTTTCACCCCTCCACTTT	CASSQDLGGVVSPLHF
TRBJ2-3	TRBD1	few	TRBV7-2	TGTGCCAGCAGCCTTACCGGGACAGGGGGCATAGATACGCAGTATTTT	CASSLTGTGGIDTQYF
TRBJ1-1	TRBD1	NA	TRBV24-1	TGTGCCACCAGTGATGGACCAGGGGGCCCGAACACTGAAGCTTTCTTT	CATSDGPGGPNTEAFF
TRBJ1-2	TRBD1	few	TRBV12-3/TRBV12-4	TGTGCCAGCAGTTTAGGACAGCGGACAGGTTACACCTTC	CASSLGQRTGYTF
TRBJ2-5	NA	NA	TRBV7-2	TGTGCCAGCAGCTTAGCTGCTATGGGGGGCGGGGAGACCCAGTACTTC	CASSLAAMGGGETQYF
TRBJ1-5	TRBD1	NA	TRBV12-3/TRBV12-4	TGTGCCAGCAGCCTGGGTCCGGGACAGGGTTACAGTCAGCCCCAGCATTTT	CASSLGPGQGYSQPQHF
TRBJ1-1	TRBD1	NA	TRBV7-9	TGTGCCAGCAGTTCAGGGGGGATGAACACTGAAGCTTTCTTT	CASSSGGMNTEAFF
TRBJ2-3	NA	many	TRBV5-1	TGCGCCAGCAGCTTGCAGGGCCCTCCCGGAGATACGCAGTATTTT	CASSLQGPPGDTQYF
TRBJ2-2	NA	NA	TRBV5-1	TGCGCCAGCAGCTTCAGACAGGCGGATACCGGGGAGCTGTTTTTT	CASSFRQADTGELFF
TRBJ2-3	NA	few	TRBV5-1	TGCGCCAGCAGATTCTTCGCAGATACGCAGTATTTT	CASRFFADTQYF
TRBJ1-1	NA	once	TRBV2	TGTGCCAGCAGTGAGCAGGGCATGAACACTGAAGCTTTCTTT	CASSEQGMNTEAFF
TRBJ2-2	NA	NA	TRBV6-5	TGTGCCAGCAGTTCTCAACTGTTTTTT	CASSSQLFF
TRBJ1-1	NA	NA	TRBV5-5	TGTGCCAGCAGAATGGGACGGCTAAACACTGAAGCTTTCTTT	CASRMGRLNTEAFF
TRBJ1-1	NA	NA	TRBV4-1	TGCGCCAGCAGCCAAAACAAGGGGGGGAACACTGAAGCTTTCTTT	CASSQNKGGNTEAFF